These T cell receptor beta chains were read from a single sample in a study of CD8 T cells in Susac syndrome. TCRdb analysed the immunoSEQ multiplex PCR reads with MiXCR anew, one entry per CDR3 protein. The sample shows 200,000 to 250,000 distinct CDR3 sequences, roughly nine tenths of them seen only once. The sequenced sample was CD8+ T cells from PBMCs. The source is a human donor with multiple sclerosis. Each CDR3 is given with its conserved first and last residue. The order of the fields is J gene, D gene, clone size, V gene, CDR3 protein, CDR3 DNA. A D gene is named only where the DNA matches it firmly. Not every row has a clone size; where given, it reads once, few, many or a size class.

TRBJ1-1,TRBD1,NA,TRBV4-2,CASSQVWTGNTEAFF,TGTGCCAGCAGCCAAGTATGGACAGGGAACACTGAAGCTTTCTTT
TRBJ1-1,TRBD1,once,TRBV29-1,CSVAGTGQGTEAFF,TGCAGCGTTGCCGGGACAGGGCAGGGCACTGAAGCTTTCTTT
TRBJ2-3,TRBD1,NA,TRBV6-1,CASSEEATGTVQYF,TGTGCCAGCAGTGAAGAGGCCACCGGGACAGTGCAGTATTTT
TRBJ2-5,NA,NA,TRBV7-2,CASSSQQGEETQYF,TGTGCCAGCAGCTCACAACAGGGCGAGGAGACCCAGTACTTC
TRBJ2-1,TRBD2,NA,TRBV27,CASRGLAGRSLANNEQFF,TGTGCCAGCAGAGGACTAGCGGGACGCTCCCTCGCAAACAATGAGCAGTTCTTC
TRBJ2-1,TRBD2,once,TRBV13,CASSFLAEGGEQFF,TGTGCCAGCAGCTTTCTAGCGGAGGGAGGTGAGCAGTTCTTC
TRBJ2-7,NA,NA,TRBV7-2,CASRRQGERDVEQYF,TGTGCCAGCAGACGACAGGGCGAGCGGGACGTCGAGCAGTACTTC
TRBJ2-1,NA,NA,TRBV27,CASSLWGYNEQFF,TGTGCCAGCAGTTTATGGGGGTACAATGAGCAGTTCTTC
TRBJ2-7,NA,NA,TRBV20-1,CSARSPGRDYEQYF,TGCAGTGCTCGCTCGCCGGGACGGGACTACGAGCAGTACTTC
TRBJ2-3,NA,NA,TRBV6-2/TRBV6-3,CASSRDLLDTQYF,TGTGCCAGCAGTCGGGACCTACTGGATACGCAGTATTTT
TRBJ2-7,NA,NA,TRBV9,CASSAYLGRGEQYF,TGTGCCAGCAGCGCGTACCTGGGCCGGGGCGAGCAGTACTTC
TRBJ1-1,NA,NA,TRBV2,CASIWAEAFF,TGTGCCAGCATCTGGGCTGAAGCTTTCTTT
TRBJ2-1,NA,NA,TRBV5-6,CASSLVGVEQFF,TGTGCCAGCAGCCTAGTAGGGGTTGAGCAGTTCTTC
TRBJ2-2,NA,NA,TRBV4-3,CASSQDPSRGTGELFF,TGCGCCAGCAGCCAAGATCCGAGCCGGGGTACCGGGGAGCTGTTTTTT
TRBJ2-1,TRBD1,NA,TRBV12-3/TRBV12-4,CASGDTGTGNEQFF,TGTGCCAGCGGGGACACCGGGACAGGGAATGAGCAGTTCTTC
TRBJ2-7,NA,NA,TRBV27,CASSLSGTPYEQYF,TGTGCCAGCAGTTTATCGGGCACCCCCTACGAGCAGTACTTC
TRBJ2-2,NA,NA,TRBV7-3,CASSLQRTGELFF,TGTGCCAGCAGCTTACAGCGCACCGGGGAGCTGTTTTTT
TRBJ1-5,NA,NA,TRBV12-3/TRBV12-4,CASSFTPWGPNQPQHF,TGTGCCAGCAGTTTCACCCCTTGGGGCCCCAATCAGCCCCAGCATTTT
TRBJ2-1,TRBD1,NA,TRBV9,CASSTPKEAGGNEQFF,TGTGCCAGCAGCACCCCCAAGGAGGCAGGGGGCAATGAGCAGTTCTTC
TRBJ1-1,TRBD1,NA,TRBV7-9,CAETGENTEAFF,TGTGCCGAGACAGGGGAGAACACTGAAGCTTTCTTT
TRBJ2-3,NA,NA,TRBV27,CASSTGNQDTQYF,TGTGCCAGCAGTACAGGGAATCAAGATACGCAGTATTTT
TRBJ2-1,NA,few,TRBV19,CASSISGTYNEQFF,TGTGCCAGTAGTATTAGCGGAACCTACAATGAGCAGTTCTTC
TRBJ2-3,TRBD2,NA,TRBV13,CASSFSGVTDTQYF,TGTGCCAGCAGCTTTAGCGGGGTCACAGATACGCAGTATTTT
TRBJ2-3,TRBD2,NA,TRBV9,CASSGSELAGGASTDTQYF,TGTGCCAGCAGCGGATCTGAACTAGCGGGAGGAGCGAGCACAGATACGCAGTATTTT
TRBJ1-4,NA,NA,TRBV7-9,CASSDNSNSATNEKLFF,TGTGCCAGCAGCGACAACTCCAACTCCGCAACTAATGAAAAACTGTTTTTT
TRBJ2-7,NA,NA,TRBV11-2,CASSLFVGGGYEQYF,TGTGCCAGCAGCTTATTTGTGGGCGGAGGGTACGAGCAGTACTTC
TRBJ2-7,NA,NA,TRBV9,CASSVDRDPPYEQYF,TGTGCCAGCAGCGTAGATAGGGATCCCCCCTACGAGCAGTACTTC
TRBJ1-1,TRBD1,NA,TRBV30,CAWASGGNTEAFF,TGTGCCTGGGCCTCAGGGGGGAACACTGAAGCTTTCTTT
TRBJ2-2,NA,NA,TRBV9,CASSAHRADTGELFF,TGTGCCAGCAGCGCCCACAGGGCGGACACCGGGGAGCTGTTTTTT
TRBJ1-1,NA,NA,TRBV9,CASSVTGGRGEAFF,TGTGCCAGCAGCGTAACCGGCGGCCGAGGTGAAGCTTTCTTT
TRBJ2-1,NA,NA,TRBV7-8,CASRPPGRGDEQFF,TGTGCCAGCAGACCCCCGGGGCGAGGCGATGAGCAGTTCTTC
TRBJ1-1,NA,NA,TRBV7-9,CASSLGAYGTEAFF,TGTGCCAGCAGCTTAGGTGCATACGGGACTGAAGCTTTCTTT
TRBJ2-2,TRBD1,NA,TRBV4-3,CASSQEWTGGTGELFF,TGCGCCAGCAGCCAAGAGTGGACAGGAGGCACCGGGGAGCTGTTTTTT
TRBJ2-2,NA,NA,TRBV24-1,CATSDPKGGTGELFF,TGTGCCACCAGTGACCCAAAGGGGGGCACCGGGGAGCTGTTTTTT
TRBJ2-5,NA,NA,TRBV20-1,CSAREGRAEETQYF,TGCAGTGCTAGAGAGGGTAGGGCTGAAGAGACCCAGTACTTC
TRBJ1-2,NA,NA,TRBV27,CASRARGANYGYTF,TGTGCCAGCCGCGCGCGGGGAGCTAACTATGGCTACACCTTC
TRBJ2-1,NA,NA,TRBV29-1,CSVGDSYNEQFF,TGCAGCGTCGGCGACAGCTACAATGAGCAGTTCTTC
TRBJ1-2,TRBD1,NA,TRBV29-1,CSADAGGAYGYTF,TGCAGCGCTGACGCAGGGGGCGCCTATGGCTACACCTTC
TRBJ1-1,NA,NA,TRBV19,CASTPPRGRGIGTEAFF,TGTGCCAGTACCCCGCCTCGCGGGCGGGGGATAGGAACTGAAGCTTTCTTT
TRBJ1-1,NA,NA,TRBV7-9,CASSLPPNTEAFF,TGTGCCAGCAGCTTACCCCCGAACACTGAAGCTTTCTTT
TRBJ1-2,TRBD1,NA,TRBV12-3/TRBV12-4,CASSPGTGDYGYTF,TGTGCCAGCAGTCCCGGGACAGGGGACTATGGCTACACCTTC
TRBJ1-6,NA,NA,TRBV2,CASSEGGGGLGGYNSPLHF,TGTGCCAGCAGTGAAGGGGGAGGAGGTCTTGGGGGTTATAATTCACCCCTCCACTTT